The TCR beta chain described here comes from a study of cytotoxic CD8 clonotypes in ibrutinib-treated CLL. The overall study: With a range of 6 to 36, the median treatment time before response samples were taken was eleven to twelve months. The sample average was 255,043 productive templates and tens of thousands of productive rearrangements. Study-wide findings and caveats: Clonality was higher at ibrutinib response and returned toward baseline at progression. Higher circulating CD8+ T-cell counts strongly accompanied higher baseline clonality, above age-matched healthy donors.

To note about this clone: The antigen remains unidentified.

Data came from immunoSEQ multiplex PCR; TCRdb stores just in-frame clones and leaves some out. Altogether about 50,000 clones are present, approximately 82% being singletons, with the ten largest covering over 20%. CDR3 length: 11 amino acids. The germline V and J ends were trimmed by 7 bases and 7 bases, with 11 bases remaining between them. The V gene's germline CDR1 is MDHEN and CDR2 SYDVKM. The starting material was PBMCs, obtained after 24 months of ibrutinib treatment. The sequence was collected from a human donor with chronic lymphocytic leukemia. The chain links TRBV28 to TRBJ2-7; D gene unclear. CDR3 in amino acids: CASTTLGEQYF. CDR3 nucleotide sequence: TGTGCCAGCACCACCCTGGGGGAGCAGTACTTC.